Listed here are 27 T cell receptor beta chains from one sample, sequenced in a study of T-cell memory formation after mild COVID-19. TCRdb reprocessed the 5' RACE reads with MiXCR, giving one entry per CDR3 protein. The data contain about 390,000 distinct CDR3 sequences, about 17% of them singletons. The sample consisted of PBMCs or a T cell subset sorted from them (not recorded which). These receptor sequences come from a young man who had mild COVID-19 (a few samples of this study predate the infection). Cell type and time point are not known.

The chain links TRBV4-1 to TRBJ2-7; D not certain. V shed 4 bases and J shed 2 bases, with 18 bases lying between them. The CDR3 covers 16 residues. Germline V gene lookup returns CDR1 MGHRA and CDR2 YSYEKL. The chain's CDR3 is CASSPLETTAAYEQYF. The CDR3, as DNA: TGCGCCAGCAGCCCCCTGGAAACTACGGCAGCCTACGAGCAGTACTTC.

The chain carries TRBV12-3 or TRBV12-4 and TRBJ1-5; D is possibly TRBD1 (5 bases). The CDR3 is 16 residues long. V was cut by 5 bases and J by 6 bases, with 20 bases left in between. The CDR3: CASSLSGLISVQPQHF. The CDR3, as DNA: TGTGCCAGCAGTCTATCAGGGCTCATATCCGTTCAGCCCCAGCATTTT.

The sample holds a few counts of this clonotype. V gene TRBV6-2 or TRBV6-3 combines with J gene TRBJ2-7; D is perhaps TRBD1 or TRBD2 (7 bases each). V lost 5 bases, J lost 4 bases, and 15 bases lay in between. CDR3 size: 14 residues. Germline V gene data show CDR1 as MNHEY and CDR2 as SVGEGT. Here the CDR3 DNA reads TGTGCCAGCAGTCAACCAGGGGGGGGTTACGAGCAGTACGTC. It specifies CASSQPGGGYEQYV.

This clonotype was found many times. V is TRBV9 and J is TRBJ2-3, with D perhaps TRBD2 (6 bases). Germline assignment: CDR1 SGDLS and CDR2 YYNGEE. This CDR3 has 12 residues. V shed 3 bases and J shed 6 bases, with 8 bases lying between them. Here the CDR3 reads CASSEGGDTQYF. The CDR3 DNA reads as TGTGCCAGCAGCGAAGGAGGGGATACGCAGTATTTT.

The J gene is TRBJ1-1, the V gene TRBV6-6; D is ambiguous. Germline V gene data show CDR1 as MNHNY and CDR2 as SVGAGI (reference sequence). Trimming took 2 bases from V and 5 from J, leaving 18 bases between them. The CDR3 consists of 16 residues. The CDR3 nucleotides are TGTGCCAGCAGTTACCCAGCTACGGGGTATTTTACTGAAGCTTTCTTT. Its translation: CASSYPATGYFTEAFF.

This clonotype appeared a few times. The chain has TRBV5-1 and TRBJ2-7; 10 bases line up with TRBD2. V was clipped by 7 bases and J by 3 bases; unmatched bases: 10. The germline gives CDR1 SGHRS, CDR2 YFSETQ. The CDR3 length is 15 residues. As DNA, the CDR3 is TGCGCCAGCGGGTCCATAGCGGGGGGAATCTACGAGCAGTACTTC. Translated, it gives CASGSIAGGIYEQYF.

A few counts support this clonotype. The rearrangement links TRBV12-3 or TRBV12-4 to TRBJ2-1; 8 bases line up with TRBD1. The CDR3 consists of 14 residues. V shed 6 bases, J shed 1 base, and the junction held 2 bases outside the gene matches. The CDR3 sequence: CASSGQGSYNEQFF. The CDR3 DNA sequence: TGTGCCAGCAGCGGACAGGGTTCCTACAATGAGCAGTTCTTC.

The chain couples TRBV7-9 to TRBJ1-3; D call uncertain. This CDR3 region has 10 residues. The germline V gene encodes CDR1 SEHNR and CDR2 FQNEAQ (reference sequence). The V end lost 9 bases, the J end lost 2 bases, and 2 bases lay between the germline ends. This CDR3 is CASTGNTIYF. CDR3 sequence (DNA): TGTGCCAGTACTGGAAACACCATATATTTT.

The chain carries TRBV20-1 and TRBJ2-6; tentative D call: TRBD1 (5 bases). The length of the CDR3 is 15 residues. V shed 7 bases and J shed 0 bases, with 13 bases lying between them. Germline V gives CDR1 DFQATT, CDR2 SNEGSKA (reference sequence). CDR3: CSVQKGFSGANVLTF. The CDR3 DNA reads TGCAGTGTTCAGAAGGGGTTCTCTGGGGCCAACGTCCTGACTTTC.

V and J are TRBV12-3 or TRBV12-4 and TRBJ2-7, with 7 bases matching TRBD1. The CDR3 is made up of 13 amino acids. After removal of 6 bases from V and 0 bases from J, the junction contained 2 bases not matched to a gene. The DNA for the CDR3 is TGTGCCAGCAGACAGGGGTACTCCTACGAGCAGTACTTC. Encoded protein: CASRQGYSYEQYF.

This clonotype was recorded a few times. This sequence joins TRBV6-2 or TRBV6-3 and TRBJ1-1; no clear D gene. Germline V gene data show CDR1 as MNHEY and CDR2 as SVGEGT. This CDR3 has 15 amino acids. Trimming shortened V by 0 bases and J by 1 base, and 9 bases separated the two germline ends. In DNA, the CDR3 is TGTGCCAGCAGTTACTCCGCAGGAGGGAACACTGAAGCTTTCTTT. Translated: CASSYSAGGNTEAFF.

The chain employs TRBV7-2 and TRBJ1-1; 8 positions agree with TRBD1. Germline V CDR1 and CDR2: SGHTA, FQGNSA. The CDR3 has 16 residues. V was pared by 4 bases and J by 3 bases, with 10 bases of the junction left unmatched. The CDR3 reads CASSSGTGGRDTEAFF. DNA of the CDR3: TGTGCCAGCAGCTCGGGGACAGGAGGACGGGACACTGAAGCTTTCTTT.

The chain links TRBV5-1 to TRBJ1-1; no clear D. Trimming left V 0 bases short and J 0 bases short, with 9 bases between. The CDR3 extends over 15 amino acids. Germline CDR1 and CDR2: SGHRS and YFSETQ. The CDR3 protein is CASSLAAGLNTEAFF. CDR3 DNA: TGCGCCAGCAGCTTGGCCGCAGGCCTGAACACTGAAGCTTTCTTT.

CDR3 amino acids: CASAHGQPTKFF. The CDR3 bases are TGTGCCAGCGCCCATGGACAGCCGACTAAGTTCTTC. The J gene is TRBJ2-1, the V gene TRBV21-1; the table calls TRBD1, which could not be checked here. TRBV21-1 is designated a pseudogene. This CDR3 contains 12 residues.

The chain couples TRBV12-3 or TRBV12-4 to TRBJ2-7, with D hard to call. The CDR3 runs 12 residues. V was shortened by 8 bases and J by 4 bases, with 12 bases between the two germline ends. The CDR3 DNA sequence: TGTGCCAGCCGAGGCAGTCTATACGAGCAGTACTTC. Encoded protein: CASRGSLYEQYF.

This chain links TRBV6-2 or TRBV6-3 with TRBJ2-1; 8 nucleotides match TRBD2. Germline values: CDR1 MNHEY, CDR2 SVGEGT. CDR3 length: 15 amino acids. V lost 6 bases, J lost 9 bases, and 13 bases stayed unmatched. The CDR3 is CASRSSGLVRSEQFF. CDR3 sequence (DNA): TGTGCCAGCAGATCATCGGGACTAGTGCGGTCTGAGCAGTTCTTC.

This clonotype has more than one count but fewer than ten. This sequence joins TRBV5-1 and TRBJ1-2, with D possibly being TRBD1 (5 bases). Trimming stripped 4 bases from V and 4 bases from J, with 20 bases between. Looked up from germline, CDR1 is SGHRS and CDR2 is YFSETQ. The length of the CDR3 is 16 residues. The CDR3 here is CASSREDRGRGYGYTF. CDR3 DNA sequence: TGCGCCAGCAGCCGGGAAGACCGGGGCCGAGGCTATGGCTACACCTTC.

This clonotype appeared a few times. The V gene is TRBV4-2, the J gene TRBJ2-5; 10 bases fit TRBD2. The CDR3 is 17 residues long. The V gene's germline CDR1 is LGHNA and CDR2 YNFKEQ. V was clipped by 5 bases and J by 1 base; unmatched bases: 10. This CDR3 reads CASSFSRSGGGQETQYF. The CDR3 coding sequence is TGTGCCAGCAGCTTCTCGAGAAGCGGGGGGGGCCAAGAGACCCAGTACTTC.

This chain joins TRBV6-6 and TRBJ2-7; D is unclear. There are 13 residues in the CDR3. Trimming stripped 4 bases from V and 7 bases from J, with 14 bases between. CDR1 and CDR2 (germline): MNHNY, SVGAGI (reference sequence). CDR3 residues: CASSSDLSREQYF. In nucleotides, the CDR3 is TGTGCCAGCAGTTCCGACCTATCTCGGGAGCAGTACTTC.

This clonotype was seen at least ten times. The chain links TRBV3-1 to TRBJ1-2; a possible D gene is TRBD1 (5 bases). The CDR3 runs to 16 residues. In germline, CDR1 is LGHDT, CDR2 YNNKEL (reference sequence). V lost 4 bases, J lost 0 bases, and 15 bases lay in between. The CDR3 nucleotides read TGTGCCAGCAGCCGATCGATCGGGGGAGCTAACTATGGCTACACCTTC. The encoded protein is CASSRSIGGANYGYTF.

CDR3 amino acids: CASSLMGAGTDTQYF. For the CDR3, the DNA is TGTGCCAGCAGCTTAATGGGCGCAGGCACAGATACGCAGTATTTT. V is TRBV7-2 and J is TRBJ2-3; D is undetermined. This CDR3 comprises 15 residues. The V gene's germline CDR1 is SGHTA and CDR2 FQGNSA. The V end lost 2 bases, the J end lost 1 base, and 10 bases lay between the germline ends.

This clonotype was seen a few times. The CDR3 region is CSVATGGAGNEQFF. The CDR3 DNA sequence: TGCAGCGTCGCGACCGGGGGGGCCGGGAATGAGCAGTTCTTC. The chain carries TRBV29-1 and TRBJ2-1; 8 positions agree with TRBD2. V lost 6 bases, J lost 7 bases, and 11 bases stayed unmatched. The CDR3 sequence is 14 residues long. Germline CDR1 SQVTM, CDR2 ANQGSEA.

The V call is TRBV4-1, the J call TRBJ2-2; D unresolved. Germline loops: CDR1 MGHRA, CDR2 YSYEKL. This CDR3 is built from 13 residues. The V and J ends lost 3 bases and 4 bases respectively, with 6 bases between them. The CDR3 sequence is CASSQLPTGELFF. CDR3 sequence (DNA): TGCGCCAGCAGCCAGCTACCCACCGGGGAGCTGTTTTTT.

This clonotype occurred once. The chain has TRBV7-8 and TRBJ1-6, with D hard to call. The CDR3 covers 16 residues. The V end lost 2 bases, the J end lost 9 bases, and 17 bases lay between the germline ends. Per germline, CDR1 SGHVS and CDR2 FQNEAQ. The chain's CDR3 is CASSLIVGKGLSPLHF. CDR3 in DNA: TGTGCCAGCAGCTTAATAGTCGGAAAGGGCCTTTCACCCCTCCACTTT.

This clonotype occurred a few times. The chain combines TRBV4-3 with TRBJ1-2; 8 bases are a match to TRBD1. From germline, CDR1 is LGHNA and CDR2 YSLEER. CDR3 size: 14 residues. V was pared by 3 bases and J by 4 bases, with 4 bases of the junction left unmatched. The chain's CDR3 is CASSHPGTGYGYTF. DNA for the CDR3: TGCGCCAGCAGCCATCCCGGGACAGGCTATGGCTACACCTTC.

The chain carries TRBV7-9 and TRBJ1-4; D is unclear. Trimming cost V 4 bases and J 4 bases, with 13 bases left between them. The CDR3 covers 15 residues. From germline, CDR1 is SEHNR and CDR2 FQNEAQ (reference sequence). As DNA, the CDR3 is TGTGCCAGCAGCTCGCGGCGTCTGGGTAATGAAAAACTGTTTTTT. Its translation: CASSSRRLGNEKLFF.

The count of this clonotype is one. The chain recombines TRBV7-6 with TRBJ2-5, with D perhaps assigned TRBD1 or TRBD2 (7 bases each). The CDR3 has 15 amino acids. Germline V gene lookup returns CDR1 SGHVS and CDR2 FNYEAQ. The V and J ends lost 1 base and 5 bases respectively, with 14 bases between them. The CDR3 DNA follows: TGTGCCAGCAGCTTAGTACAGGGGAGGGAGGAGACCCAGTACTTC. This gives the protein CASSLVQGREETQYF.